A single sample is the source of the 6 T cell receptor beta chains below, sequenced in a study of T-cell reconstitution after alpha-beta-depleted transplantation in children. Unique molecular identifiers tagged the TCRbeta library. Using its own MiXCR run on the PCR reads, TCRdb lists one record per CDR3 protein. This table holds hundreds of thousands of distinct CDR3 sequences, roughly 13% found once. Sequencing was performed on PBMCs, taken from the stem cell graft. These receptor sequences come from a human donor who donated a stem cell graft to a child with Fanconi anemia.

This clonotype was recorded at least ten times. This rearrangement joins TRBV6-1 to TRBJ2-7; D is unresolved. The CDR3 spans 13 residues. Germline V gene sequence: CDR1 MNHNS, CDR2 SASEGT. With 8 bases removed from V and 0 bases from J, the gap between germline ends came to 11 bases. CDR3 sequence: CASAPLGSYEQYV. The CDR3 DNA is TGTGCCAGCGCCCCACTGGGCTCCTACGAGCAGTACGTC.

There are a few counts of this clonotype. V usage is TRBV5-6 and J usage is TRBJ1-2; D gene unclear. Germline V gives CDR1 SGHDT, CDR2 YYEEEE. Trimming left V 1 base short and J 3 bases short, with 13 bases between. This CDR3 region has 15 residues. CDR3 sequence (DNA): TGTGCCAGCAGCTTGTTACCAGCCCACGACTATGGCTACACCTTC. Protein product: CASSLLPAHDYGYTF.

The table lists this clonotype with a few counts. V is TRBV27 and J is TRBJ2-5; no reliable D call. The CDR3 covers 13 residues. V dropped 6 bases and J dropped 2 bases, with 10 bases sitting between them. CDR1 and CDR2 (germline): MNHEY, SMNVEV (reference sequence). CDR3 nucleotides: TGTGCCAGCAGGCTTTGGGGTCAAGAGACCCAGTACTTC. The encoded protein is CASRLWGQETQYF.

The CDR3 DNA reads as TGTGCCACCGACAGGGTAGCAAAAGGCTACACCTTC. Its translation is CATDRVAKGYTF. V and J are TRBV12-3 or TRBV12-4 and TRBJ1-2; TRBD1 matches at 7 bases. The V gene end was trimmed by 10 bases and the J gene end by 8 bases; junction bases not matched to a gene: 10. This CDR3 is built from 12 residues.

This clonotype was observed many times. As DNA, the CDR3 is TGCGCCAGCAGCGCCACCGGGTCCCCGAGGGGCACTGAAGCTTTCTTT. Its protein product is CASSATGSPRGTEAFF. This rearrangement joins TRBV5-1 to TRBJ1-1, with a possible D match to TRBD1 (5 bases). The CDR3 extends over 16 amino acids. Trimming stripped 4 bases from V and 4 bases from J, with 20 bases between. CDR1 is SGHRS and CDR2 is YFSETQ in the germline V gene.

This clonotype occurred a few times. The rearrangement uses TRBV20-1 and TRBJ2-7; D tentatively reads TRBD1 or TRBD2 (5 bases each). The V end lost 7 bases, the J end lost 3 bases, and 19 bases lay between the germline ends. The length of the CDR3 is 14 residues. Germline CDR1 is DFQATT and CDR2 is SNEGSKA (reference sequence). The CDR3 reads CSGLGTAWDYEQYF. The CDR3 DNA follows: TGCAGTGGCCTCGGGACCGCGTGGGACTACGAGCAGTACTTC.